These 27 T cell receptor beta chains were sequenced from one sample in a study of T cells in Graves' hyperthyroidism and ophthalmopathy. From RNA transcripts, TCR beta CDR3 regions were amplified. Carried out on the TCR CDR3, a first-round RT-PCR used the HTBI primer set. TCRdb reprocessed the multiplex PCR reads via MiXCR and lists one record per CDR3 protein. The data contain roughly 740,000 distinct CDR3 sequences, around 15% of them singletons. The source material was blood. These receptors came from a man younger than 35 with Graves' hyperthyroidism.

This clonotype showed up many times. The rearrangement joins TRBV7-2 to TRBJ2-3; TRBD2 matches at 8 bases. Germline V CDR1 and CDR2: SGHTA, FQGNSA. This CDR3 contains 16 residues. Unmatched junction bases numbered 8, after V lost 1 base and J lost 5 bases. The CDR3 sequence: CASSLGPSAGEDTQYF. CDR3 nucleotide sequence: TGTGCCAGCAGCTTAGGCCCCTCAGCGGGAGAAGATACGCAGTATTTT.

The rearrangement uses TRBV12-3 or TRBV12-4 and TRBJ2-1; D uncertain. The CDR3 contains 15 residues. V dropped 5 bases and J dropped 0 bases, with 11 bases sitting between them. The CDR3 region is CASSPPLSSYNEQFF. CDR3 coding DNA: TGTGCCAGCAGTCCTCCGCTGAGCTCCTACAATGAGCAGTTCTTC.

This clonotype appeared a few times. DNA for the CDR3: TGTGCCTCGGGACAGGGGAGCTCTGGAAACACCATATATTTT. Residues: CASGQGSSGNTIYF. The V and J genes are TRBV30 and TRBJ1-3, with 10 positions matching TRBD1. Germline V lookup: CDR1 GTSNPN, CDR2 SVGIG (reference sequence). The CDR3 spans 14 residues. The V gene end was trimmed by 7 bases and the J gene end by 0 bases; junction bases not matched to a gene: 3.

This clonotype was picked up a small number of times. The chain joins TRBV9 to TRBJ2-7, with TRBD2 as a possible D gene (6 bases). Germline-derived CDR1 and CDR2 are SGDLS and YYNGEE. CDR3 size: 15 residues. The ends were cut back, 3 bases at V and 0 bases at J, with 13 bases in the middle. The CDR3 is CASSEGLVSSYEQYF. As DNA, the CDR3 is TGTGCCAGCAGCGAGGGACTGGTGAGCTCCTACGAGCAGTACTTC. Full variable domain (rest looked up from reference TRBV9 and TRBJ2-7): DSGVTQTPKHLITATGQRVTLRCSPRSGDLSVYWYQQSLDQGLQFLIQYYNGEERAKGNILERFSAQQFPDLHSELNLSSLELGDSALYFCASSEGLVSSYEQYFGPGTRLTVT.

This clonotype was counted at least ten times. The chain carries TRBV19 and TRBJ2-1; D is perhaps TRBD1 (5 bases). From germline, CDR1 is LNHDA and CDR2 SQIVND (reference sequence). The CDR3 runs 15 residues. Between the trimmed V and J ends, which lost 1 base and 6 bases, there was a span of 13 bases. CDR3 nucleotides: TGTGCCAGTAGTATAGTGGGGCTAGTTGGCAATGAGCAGTTCTTC. It encodes CASSIVGLVGNEQFF.

The sample holds a few counts of this clonotype. The chain joins TRBV11-1 to TRBJ2-1, with no clear D. The ends were cut back, 2 bases at V and 10 bases at J, with 15 bases in the middle. CDR3 length: 14 residues. CDR1 and CDR2 (germline): SGHAT, FQDESV (reference sequence). CDR3 loop: CASSLSVDNHEQFF. CDR3 DNA sequence: TGTGCCAGCAGCTTAAGTGTAGACAATCACGAGCAGTTCTTC.

At least ten counts were recorded for this clonotype. The rearrangement links TRBV2 to TRBJ2-3; the D is unclear. CDR1 and CDR2 from the germline V gene are SNHLY and FYNNEI. Trimming took off 8 bases at V and 11 bases at J, with 20 bases between the two ends. This CDR3 spans 13 amino acids. CDR3 coding DNA: TGTGCCAGCTTGTCGGCCCCCGTAGGTGGGCAGTATTTT. It yields the protein CASLSAPVGGQYF.

This clonotype occurred many times. The chain links TRBV30 to TRBJ1-2; 7 bases map to TRBD1. Germline CDR1 reads GTSNPN; CDR2 reads SVGIG (reference sequence). CDR3 length: 13 amino acids. Losses at the gene ends were 1 base for V and 6 bases for J; bases not matched to a gene: 5. Written as DNA, the CDR3 is TGTGCCTGGAGTGGAAGGGGGCGCCATGGCTACACCTTC. This sequence encodes CAWSGRGRHGYTF.

This clonotype was found a few times. The rearrangement joins TRBV15 to TRBJ2-3, with TRBD2 matching 8 bases. J gave up 8 bases and V 6 bases, and 13 bases lay outside the gene matches. CDR3 size: 15 residues. Germline V lookup: CDR1 LNHNV, CDR2 YYDKDF (reference sequence). The CDR3 bases are TGTGCCACCAGGTATACGGGAGGGGCCCAGCCTACGCAGTATTTT. It yields the protein CATRYTGGAQPTQYF.

In its sample, this clonotype was seen many times. The chain links TRBV5-5 to TRBJ1-3; D uncertain. Germline V gives CDR1 SGHKS, CDR2 YYEKEE (reference sequence). Trimming took 1 base from V and 4 from J, leaving 12 bases between them. The CDR3 has 15 amino acids. CDR3 DNA sequence: TGTGCCAGCAGCTTGTCGAGGGAGCGAGGAAACACCATATATTTT. Protein: CASSLSRERGNTIYF.

This clonotype was picked up a small number of times. This sequence joins TRBV27 and TRBJ2-7; the D is unclear. Per germline, CDR1 MNHEY and CDR2 SMNVEV (reference sequence). This CDR3 is built from 13 residues. With 6 bases removed from V and 7 bases from J, the gap between germline ends came to 16 bases. Here the CDR3 reads CASRSDRVGEQYF. The CDR3 coding sequence is TGTGCCAGCAGATCTGACCGAGTGGGAGAGCAGTACTTC.

The CDR3 DNA follows: TGCGCCAGCAGCTTGAATCTGCTTGGGGCCTCCTACAATGAGCAGTTCTTC. Its translation: CASSLNLLGASYNEQFF. V usage is TRBV5-1 and J usage is TRBJ2-1, with a possible D match to TRBD1 (5 bases). Germline V lookup: CDR1 SGHRS, CDR2 YFSETQ. CDR3 length: 17 amino acids. V shed 1 base and J shed 0 bases, with 14 bases lying between them.

The sample holds many counts of this clonotype. This chain connects TRBV5-1 to TRBJ2-7, with D maybe TRBD1 (6 bases). Germline V gives CDR1 SGHRS, CDR2 YFSETQ. V lost 2 bases and J 5 bases, leaving 14 bases between the germline ends. The CDR3 is 14 amino acids. CDR3 loop: CASSFPGHQNEQYF. The CDR3 DNA reads TGCGCCAGCAGCTTCCCGGGACACCAAAACGAGCAGTACTTC.

This clonotype was seen more than once but under ten times. The chain employs TRBV4-1 and TRBJ2-2; the D is unclear. The CDR3 loop spans 15 amino acids. Trimming removed 0 bases at V and 3 bases at J, with 8 bases between. Germline-derived CDR1 and CDR2 are MGHRA and YSYEKL. The CDR3 nucleotides are TGCGCCAGCAGCCAAGAGTACTACCACACCGGGGAGCTGTTTTTT. Amino acid sequence: CASSQEYYHTGELFF.

This clonotype appeared a few times. The chain couples TRBV20-1 to TRBJ2-6, with D unclear. There are 14 residues in the CDR3. The germline CDR1 and CDR2 sequences are DFQATT and SNEGSKA (reference sequence). V dropped 0 bases and J dropped 4 bases, with 7 bases sitting between them. Here the CDR3 DNA reads TGCAGTGCTAGAGAAGTCACCGGGGCCAACGTCCTGACTTTC. Translated, it gives CSAREVTGANVLTF.

This clonotype was seen more than once but under ten times. This chain joins TRBV2 and TRBJ2-7; 8 bases line up with TRBD2. J lost 2 bases, V lost 6 bases, and 9 bases had no gene match. The germline gives CDR1 SNHLY, CDR2 FYNNEI. The CDR3 runs to 15 residues. The CDR3 DNA follows: TGTGCCAGCAGGGCGGGAGGAGGATTCGCCTACGAGCAGTACTTC. This gives the protein CASRAGGGFAYEQYF. The whole variable domain, filled in from reference TRBV2 and TRBJ2-7, reads EPEVTQTPSHQVTQMGQEVILRCVPISNHLYFYWYRQILGQKVEFLVSFYNNEISEKSEIFDDQFSVERPDGSNFTLKIRSTKLEDSAMYFCASRAGGGFAYEQYFGPGTRLTVT.

The V gene is TRBV27, the J gene TRBJ2-5; D not resolved. Germline CDR1 and CDR2: MNHEY and SMNVEV (reference sequence). The V end was cut by 7 bases, the J end by 1 base, with 7 bases between. This CDR3 comprises 12 residues. For the CDR3, the DNA is TGTGCCAGCAAGCAATCCCAAGAGACCCAGTACTTC. Translated: CASKQSQETQYF.

This clonotype has only a few counts. This chain connects TRBV15 to TRBJ2-3, with TRBD1 matching 8 bases. Germline-derived CDR1 and CDR2 are LNHNV and YYDKDF (reference sequence). The CDR3 is 15 residues long. Trimming at V came to 5 bases and at J to 4 bases, leaving 8 bases not matched to a gene. The CDR3 is CATSGDRGWADTQYF. The CDR3, as DNA: TGTGCCACCAGCGGTGACAGGGGATGGGCAGATACGCAGTATTTT.

This clonotype has a handful of counts. CDR3 coding DNA: TGCAGTGCCCTCGACCTTGGCAATGAGCAGTTCTTC. Protein sequence: CSALDLGNEQFF. This chain uses TRBV20-1 with TRBJ2-1; D remains unclear. V was pared by 6 bases and J by 6 bases, with 12 bases between. CDR1 is DFQATT, CDR2 SNEGSKA, per germline (reference sequence). The CDR3 is 12 amino acids.

The table lists this clonotype with a few counts. The V call is TRBV7-9, the J call TRBJ2-1; TRBD2 matches 16 bases. This CDR3 spans 16 amino acids. The germline V gene encodes CDR1 SEHNR and CDR2 FQNEAQ (reference sequence). V was clipped by 7 bases and J by 12 bases; unmatched bases: 12. CDR3 bases: TGTGCCAGCACCCCCTGGGGGACTAGCGGGAGGGGGGGGCAGTTCTTC. Residues: CASTPWGTSGRGGQFF.

The V and J genes are TRBV19 and TRBJ2-3; D is perhaps TRBD2 (6 bases). The CDR3 length is 14 residues. Per the germline V gene, CDR1 is LNHDA and CDR2 is SQIVND (reference sequence). V lost 3 bases and J lost 1, with 8 bases in between. The CDR3 DNA reads as TGTGCCAGTAGTATGGGAGGACGCACAGATACGCAGTATTTT. This gives the protein CASSMGGRTDTQYF.

In this sample, this clonotype turned up many times. The chain couples TRBV12-3 or TRBV12-4 to TRBJ2-5; D not certain. The V end was cut by 7 bases, the J end by 5 bases, with 23 bases between. The CDR3 is made up of 16 amino acids. Here the CDR3 reads CASTHGRSWSTETQYF. The CDR3 coding sequence is TGTGCCAGCACCCACGGCAGATCTTGGTCGACGGAGACCCAGTACTTC.

This clonotype was observed many times. The gene calls are TRBV27 and TRBJ1-2, with unresolved D. V dropped 4 bases and J dropped 4 bases, with 16 bases sitting between them. Germline assignment: CDR1 MNHEY and CDR2 SMNVEV (reference sequence). This CDR3 comprises 15 residues. The CDR3 coding sequence is TGTGCCAGCAGTTCCACCGGGAACCCAATCTATGGCTACACCTTC. This encodes CASSSTGNPIYGYTF.

Only a few counts were recorded for this clonotype. V is TRBV10-3 and J is TRBJ2-7, with 7 bases matching TRBD1. Germline CDR1 ENHRY, CDR2 SYGVKD. V dropped 6 bases and J dropped 3; count of bases not matched to a gene: 8. CDR3 length equals 14 residues. CDR3 loop: CAIRPDRESYEQYF. In DNA, the CDR3 is TGTGCCATCAGGCCCGACAGGGAGAGCTACGAGCAGTACTTC.

The chain has TRBV10-3 and TRBJ1-5; TRBD1 agrees at 10 bases. The CDR3 runs to 16 residues. CDR1 is ENHRY and CDR2 is SYGVKD in the germline V gene. Germline trimming cut 0 bases from V and 5 bases from J; bases unmatched to any gene: 4. CDR3 nucleotide sequence: TGTGCCATCAGTGAGTCAGGACAGGGGGACTATCAGCCCCAGCATTTT. Protein product: CAISESGQGDYQPQHF.

This clonotype was seen a handful of times. This chain links TRBV28 with TRBJ2-2; TRBD1 agrees at 7 bases. The germline V gene encodes CDR1 MDHEN and CDR2 SYDVKM. With V trimmed by 6 bases and J by 4 bases, 8 bases remained unmatched. There are 15 residues in the CDR3. CDR3 sequence (DNA): TGTGCCAGCAGGACCACAGGGGTGATCACCGGGGAGCTGTTTTTT. This encodes CASRTTGVITGELFF.

V gene TRBV24-1 combines with J gene TRBJ2-3, with 12 bases lining up with TRBD2. The junction had 13 bases not matched to a gene; V was cut back by 9 bases and J by 7 bases. The germline CDR1 and CDR2 sequences are KGHDR and SFDVKD. This CDR3 has 16 amino acids. The CDR3 DNA reads as TGTGCCACCGAAGGACTAGCGGGAACGGAGACTAATACGCAGTATTTT. Translating it yields CATEGLAGTETNTQYF.